The 16 T cell receptor beta chains in this list originate from one sample, sequenced in a study of blood T cell repertoires in COVID-19. Profiling relied on immunoSEQ multiplex PCR, and the TCRdb table lists in-frame clones only, not all of them. This sample has some 230,000 clones, with 70% to 90% found just once. The sequencing sample was made of peripheral blood. These receptors were obtained from a man aged 50 or older who had recovered from COVID-19.

This chain joins TRBV30 and TRBJ1-1; D is unresolved. This CDR3 region has 15 residues. Trimming pared 0 bases from V and 0 bases from J, leaving 11 bases between. The germline V gene has CDR1 GTSNPN and CDR2 SVGIG (reference sequence). CDR3 amino acids: CAWSVSSSMNTEAFF. CDR3 sequence (DNA): TGTGCCTGGAGTGTGAGTAGCTCTATGAACACTGAAGCTTTCTTT.

The chain combines TRBV28 with TRBJ2-7; maybe TRBD1 (6 bases). The CDR3 has 15 amino acids. Germline V gene lookup returns CDR1 MDHEN and CDR2 SYDVKM. The germline V and J ends were trimmed by 3 bases and 6 bases, with 18 bases remaining between them. Here the CDR3 reads CASSFLGAEGLEQYF. The CDR3 DNA reads as TGTGCCAGCAGTTTTTTGGGGGCGGAAGGGCTCGAGCAGTACTTC.

J is TRBJ2-7 and V is TRBV27, with TRBD1 matching 8 bases. V was pared by 4 bases and J by 3 bases, with 5 bases of the junction left unmatched. Germline CDR1 MNHEY, CDR2 SMNVEV (reference sequence). This CDR3 is built from 14 residues. The CDR3 coding sequence is TGTGCCAGCAGTTCAGGACAGGGCTACTACGAGCAGTACTTC. Encoded protein: CASSSGQGYYEQYF.

This chain uses TRBV28 with TRBJ1-4; 11 positions agree with TRBD1. The J segment lost 8 bases and the V segment lost 5 bases, leaving 7 bases of the junction unmatched. The CDR3 length is 15 residues. Germline CDR1 MDHEN, CDR2 SYDVKM. The CDR3 reads CASSPWTGGKEKLFF. DNA for the CDR3: TGTGCCAGCAGTCCCTGGACAGGGGGCAAAGAAAAACTGTTTTTT.

The genes are TRBV10-3 and TRBJ2-3, with 7 bases matching TRBD1. This CDR3 region has 14 residues. CDR1 and CDR2 (germline): ENHRY, SYGVKD. V shed 0 bases, J shed 3 bases, and the junction held 0 bases outside the gene matches. The CDR3, as DNA: TGTGCCATCAGTGAGTCGACAGGGACAGATACGCAGTATTTT. This sequence encodes CAISESTGTDTQYF.

The DNA for the CDR3 is TGTGCCTGGAGTGTACGGACAACCCCACCCCTCCACTTT. Protein: CAWSVRTTPPLHF. The genes are TRBV30 and TRBJ1-6; D possibly corresponds to TRBD1 (5 bases). The V gene's germline CDR1 is GTSNPN and CDR2 SVGIG (reference sequence). V dropped 0 bases and J dropped 11 bases, with 11 bases sitting between them. The CDR3 runs 13 residues.

The chain employs TRBV10-2 and TRBJ2-1, with 8 bases matching TRBD1. CDR1 is WSHSY and CDR2 is SAAADI in the germline V gene. The CDR3 is 15 amino acids. Trimming took 4 bases from V and 5 from J; bases not matched to a gene: 7. As DNA, the CDR3 is TGCGCCAGCAGTGCAGGGGGCTGGACCGACAATGAGCAGTTCTTC. Encoded protein: CASSAGGWTDNEQFF.

This chain joins TRBV5-1 and TRBJ2-7, with D possibly TRBD1 on 6 matching bases. The CDR3 is made up of 13 amino acids. Looked up from germline, CDR1 is SGHRS and CDR2 is YFSETQ. V lost 4 bases and J lost 1, with 9 bases in between. The CDR3, as DNA: TGCGCCAGCAGCCCCCAGGGGTCCTACGAGCAGTACTTC. Protein: CASSPQGSYEQYF.

This clone came up once. The chain uses TRBV12-3 or TRBV12-4 and TRBJ1-1; TRBD1 is a possible D gene (5 bases). The CDR3 sequence is 12 residues long. V was pared by 2 bases and J by 10 bases, with 11 bases between. The CDR3 bases are TGTGCCAGCAGTTTACAGGGTTTACGAGCTTTCTTT. Translated: CASSLQGLRAFF.

For the CDR3, the DNA is TGTGCCAGCAGCTTGGGACAGACGTACTACGAGCAGTACTTC. This codes for CASSLGQTYYEQYF. The chain recombines TRBV5-6 with TRBJ2-7; TRBD1 is a possible D gene (5 bases). Germline CDR1 SGHDT, CDR2 YYEEEE. Trimming took off 0 bases at V and 3 bases at J, with 10 bases between the two ends. This CDR3 has 14 amino acids.

This clone was counted only a few times. V gene TRBV7-9 combines with J gene TRBJ1-6; TRBD1 matches 10 bases. V trimming: 2 bases; J trimming: 10 bases; junction bases outside the gene matches: 14. The CDR3 runs to 18 residues. From germline, CDR1 is SEHNR and CDR2 FQNEAQ (reference sequence). This CDR3 reads CASSLRGVDRGQGSPLHF. The CDR3 bases are TGTGCCAGCAGCTTACGGGGAGTCGACAGGGGGCAGGGGTCACCCCTCCACTTT.

This chain uses TRBV27 with TRBJ2-5; a possible D gene is TRBD2 (5 bases). V was trimmed by 5 bases and J by 5 bases, leaving 21 bases between them. This CDR3 has 16 residues. Looked up from germline, CDR1 is MNHEY and CDR2 is SMNVEV (reference sequence). CDR3 sequence: CASSPTRGSLPETQYF. The CDR3, as DNA: TGTGCCAGCAGTCCCACGAGAGGGTCTTTACCGGAGACCCAGTACTTC.

The chain joins TRBV6-5 to TRBJ2-1, with TRBD1 identical over 9 bases. Germline V CDR1 and CDR2: MNHEY, SVGAGI. Germline trimming cut 0 bases from V and 1 base from J; bases unmatched to any gene: 1. This CDR3 is 16 amino acids long. This CDR3 is CASSYSDRGSYNEQFF. In nucleotides, the CDR3 is TGTGCCAGCAGTTACTCGGACAGGGGATCCTACAATGAGCAGTTCTTC.

This clone has only one observation. The chain carries TRBV6-5 and TRBJ2-2; the D gene is possibly TRBD1 (6 bases). V lost 7 bases to trimming and J lost 6 bases, with 18 bases between them. The CDR3 runs to 15 residues. CDR1 and CDR2 from the germline V gene are MNHEY and SVGAGI. The CDR3 protein is CASNPSGGASGELFF. For the CDR3, the DNA is TGTGCCAGCAACCCGAGTGGGGGCGCTTCCGGGGAGCTGTTTTTT.

The rearrangement uses TRBV30 and TRBJ1-1; TRBD1 matches at 8 bases. Germline lookup yields CDR1 GTSNPN and CDR2 SVGIG (reference sequence). The CDR3 is made up of 15 amino acids. J gave up 0 bases and V 4 bases, and 7 bases lay outside the gene matches. Written as DNA, the CDR3 is TGTGCCTGGACCCCGGGACAGGTGTTGAACACTGAAGCTTTCTTT. Translated: CAWTPGQVLNTEAFF. Filled out from reference TRBV30 and TRBJ1-1, the complete variable domain reads SQTIHQWPATLVQPVGSPLSLECTVEGTSNPNLYWYRQAAGRGLQLLFYSVGIGQISSEVPQNLSASRPQDRQFILSSKKLLLSDSGFYLCAWTPGQVLNTEAFFGQGTRLTVV.

In this sample, this clone turned up a few times. CDR3 sequence reads: CASSGTGQETQYF. Here the CDR3 DNA reads TGCGCCAGCAGCGGGACAGGTCAAGAGACCCAGTACTTC. The chain employs TRBV5-1 and TRBJ2-5; 8 bases match TRBD1. The CDR3 extends over 13 amino acids. V shed 4 bases and J 2 bases; nucleotides not matched to a gene: 1. Germline-derived CDR1 and CDR2 are SGHRS and YFSETQ.